This T cell receptor beta chain was found in a study of T cell repertoires in cytomegalovirus infection. On the study more broadly: HLA-C-restricted CMV epitopes, recently identified, and well-studied HLA-B-restricted ones were used by the study. CMV infection and matching HLA type were both indicated by public TCR beta signatures. Study-level points and caveats: CMV-specific HLA-C-restricted TCR beta clonotypes dominated the ex vivo response. Public TCR beta family frequency separated CMV-and-HLA carriers, including in an independent cohort.

Using its own MiXCR run on the reads, TCRdb lists one record per CDR3 protein. The table has 600,000 to 700,000 distinct CDR3 sequences, roughly 36% seen once. This clonotype was seen a handful of times. What it recognizes is unknown. Trimming stripped 5 bases from V and 4 bases from J, with 18 bases between. The CDR3 is 16 amino acids. This chain uses TRBV12-3 or TRBV12-4 with TRBJ2-1; D perhaps matches TRBD1 (7 bases). The sequencing used cultured PBMCs, collected from culture after CMV antigen stimulation. The clonotype comes from a human donor in good health (CMV status not recorded). Some clones in this sample may be carry-over from other donors' samples. For the CDR3, the DNA is TGTGCCAGCAGTCTATCCGGAGGGGGCCGGTACAATGAGCAGTTCTTC. Its translation: CASSLSGGGRYNEQFF.